Sequencing of this T cell receptor (beta chain) was carried out in a study of blood T cell repertoires in COVID-19. Study information: Researchers got acute and convalescent COVID-19 samples from the United States, Italy and Spain. Nucleic acid was either cDNA or gDNA, and it came from T cells, B-cell-depleted T cells, or PBMCs.

Per germline, CDR1 LGHDT and CDR2 YNNKEL (reference sequence). CDR3 length: 13 amino acids. V shed 1 base, J shed 12 bases, and the junction held 6 bases outside the gene matches. Sequencing used immunoSEQ multiplex PCR; TCRdb keeps in-frame clones, though not all of them. The sample yields around 250,000 clones, approximately 85% seen once. Cohorts were determined from participant-reported clinical history. This clone was detected only a few times. Sequencing used PBMCs or T cells enriched from blood (not recorded which). The chain is built from TRBV3-1 (or the pseudogene TRBV3-2) and TRBJ2-7; 10 bases align to TRBD2. This clonotype was obtained from a woman between 45 and 60 years old who had recovered from COVID-19. The CDR3 sequence: CASSQGASGSSYF. CDR3 bases: TGTGCCAGCAGCCAAGGGGCTAGCGGGAGTTCGTACTTC.